This T cell receptor (beta chain) is from a study of blood T cell repertoires in COVID-19. Study in general: The study drew acute and convalescent COVID-19 samples from the United States, Italy and Spain. PBMCs, B-cell-depleted T cells, or T cells were the source of the cDNA or gDNA that made up the material.

The Seattle patients joined while their infection was active and were tracked longitudinally afterward. CDR1 is SGHRS and CDR2 is YFSETQ in the germline V gene. This CDR3 spans 16 amino acids. V shed 3 bases, J shed 2 bases, and the junction held 8 bases outside the gene matches. How the authors handled the data: Quantification of nucleated cells was approximated via reference gene primer amplification. Repertoires were generated with immunoSEQ multiplex PCR, while TCRdb's copy carries only in-frame clones and drops some. The DNA was the basis for D and trimming; V, J and clone size are from that table. The sample consists of around 130,000 clones, about 92% of them appearing once.

This TCR came from a man aged 55 to 70 with COVID-19, enrolled during active disease. The sequencing sample was made of peripheral blood. The chain carries TRBV5-1 and TRBJ2-1, with 7 nucleotides matching TRBD2. This CDR3 is CASSSSSGGAYNEQFF. The CDR3 DNA reads TGCGCCAGCAGCTCATCTAGCGGAGGGGCCTACAATGAGCAGTTCTTC. Supplemented by reference TRBV5-1 and TRBJ2-1, the full variable domain reads KAGVTQTPRYLIKTRGQQVTLSCSPISGHRSVSWYQQTPGQGLQFLFEYFSETQRNKGNFPGRFSGRQFSNSRSEMNVSTLELGDSALYLCASSSSSGGAYNEQFFGPGTRLTVL.